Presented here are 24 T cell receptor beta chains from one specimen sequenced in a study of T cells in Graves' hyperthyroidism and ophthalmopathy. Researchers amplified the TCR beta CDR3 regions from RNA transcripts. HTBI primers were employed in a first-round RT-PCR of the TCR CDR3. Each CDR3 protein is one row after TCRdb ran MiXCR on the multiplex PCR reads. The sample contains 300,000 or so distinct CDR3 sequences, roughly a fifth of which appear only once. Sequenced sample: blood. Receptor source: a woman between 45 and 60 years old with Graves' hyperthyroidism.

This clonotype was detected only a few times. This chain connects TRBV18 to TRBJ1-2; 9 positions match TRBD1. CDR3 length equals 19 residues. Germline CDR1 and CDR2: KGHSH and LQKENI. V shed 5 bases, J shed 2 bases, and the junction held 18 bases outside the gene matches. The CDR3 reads CASSTLSGTGSIRNYGYTF. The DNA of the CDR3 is TGTGCCAGCTCAACTCTCTCCGGGACAGGGAGCATTAGAAACTATGGCTACACCTTC.

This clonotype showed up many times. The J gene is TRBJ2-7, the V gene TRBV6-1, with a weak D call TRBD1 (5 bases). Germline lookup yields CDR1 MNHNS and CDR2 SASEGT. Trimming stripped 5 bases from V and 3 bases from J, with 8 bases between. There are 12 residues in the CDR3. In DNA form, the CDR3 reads TGTGCCAGCAGTTCTGACAGCTACGAGCAGTACTTC. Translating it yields CASSSDSYEQYF.

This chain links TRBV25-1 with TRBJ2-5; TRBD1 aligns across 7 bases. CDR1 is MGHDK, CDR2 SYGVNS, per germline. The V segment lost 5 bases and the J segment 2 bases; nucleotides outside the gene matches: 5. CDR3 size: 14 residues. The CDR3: CASSSLRGQETQYF. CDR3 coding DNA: TGTGCCAGCAGTTCTCTCAGGGGGCAAGAGACCCAGTACTTC.

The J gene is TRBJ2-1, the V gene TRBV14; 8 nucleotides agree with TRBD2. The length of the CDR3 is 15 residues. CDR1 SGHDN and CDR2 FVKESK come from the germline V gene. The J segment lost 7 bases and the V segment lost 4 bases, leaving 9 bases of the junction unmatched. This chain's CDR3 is CASSLGTRTWNEQFF. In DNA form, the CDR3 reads TGTGCCAGCAGCCTAGGGACTAGGACATGGAATGAGCAGTTCTTC.

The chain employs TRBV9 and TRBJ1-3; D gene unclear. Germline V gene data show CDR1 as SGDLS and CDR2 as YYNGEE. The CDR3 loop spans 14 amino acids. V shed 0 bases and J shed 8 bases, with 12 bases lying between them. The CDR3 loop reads CASSVVTSWDTIYF. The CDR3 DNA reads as TGTGCCAGCAGCGTAGTTACCTCTTGGGACACCATATATTTT.

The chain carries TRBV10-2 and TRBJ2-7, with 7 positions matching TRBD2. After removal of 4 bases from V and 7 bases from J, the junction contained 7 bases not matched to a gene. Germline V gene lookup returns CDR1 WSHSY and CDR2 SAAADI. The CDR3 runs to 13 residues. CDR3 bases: TGCGCCAGCAGTGTAGGCGGGAGCGGTGAGCAGTACTTC. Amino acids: CASSVGGSGEQYF.

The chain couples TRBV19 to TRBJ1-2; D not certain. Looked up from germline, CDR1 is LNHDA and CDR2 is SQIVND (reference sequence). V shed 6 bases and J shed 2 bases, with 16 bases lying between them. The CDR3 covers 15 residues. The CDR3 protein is CASRTSSEGNYGYTF. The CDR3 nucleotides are TGTGCCAGTAGGACCTCCTCGGAAGGGAACTATGGCTACACCTTC.

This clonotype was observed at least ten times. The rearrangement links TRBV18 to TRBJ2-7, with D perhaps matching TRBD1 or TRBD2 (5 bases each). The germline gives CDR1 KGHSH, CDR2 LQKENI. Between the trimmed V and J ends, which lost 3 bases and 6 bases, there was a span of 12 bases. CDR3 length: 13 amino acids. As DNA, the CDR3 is TGTGCCAGCTCACCCGGGACCAGACCCGAGCAGTACTTC. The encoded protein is CASSPGTRPEQYF.

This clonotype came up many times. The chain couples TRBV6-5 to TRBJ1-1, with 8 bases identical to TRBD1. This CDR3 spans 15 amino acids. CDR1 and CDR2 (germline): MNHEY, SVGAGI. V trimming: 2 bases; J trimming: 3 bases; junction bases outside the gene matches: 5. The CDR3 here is CASSYVQGGYTEAFF. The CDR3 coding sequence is TGTGCCAGCAGTTACGTACAGGGGGGGTACACTGAAGCTTTCTTT.

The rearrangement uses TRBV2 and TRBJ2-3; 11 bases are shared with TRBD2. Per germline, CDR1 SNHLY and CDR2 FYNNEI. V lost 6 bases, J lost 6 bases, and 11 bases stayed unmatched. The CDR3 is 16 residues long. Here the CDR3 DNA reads TGTGCCAGCAGAGCCCCGCTAGCGGGGGGCCGGGATACGCAGTATTTT. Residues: CASRAPLAGGRDTQYF.

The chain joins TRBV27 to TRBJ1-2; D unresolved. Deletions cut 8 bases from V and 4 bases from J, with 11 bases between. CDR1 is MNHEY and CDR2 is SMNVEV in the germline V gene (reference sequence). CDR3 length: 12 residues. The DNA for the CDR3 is TGTGCCAGCTCTGCGGGCAGCTATGGCTACACCTTC. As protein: CASSAGSYGYTF.

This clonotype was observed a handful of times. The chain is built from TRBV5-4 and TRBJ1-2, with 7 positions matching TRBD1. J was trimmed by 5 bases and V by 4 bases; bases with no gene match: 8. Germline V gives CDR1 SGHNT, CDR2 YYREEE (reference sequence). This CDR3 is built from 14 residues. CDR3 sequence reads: CASSRGDSGYGYTF. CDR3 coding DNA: TGTGCCAGCAGCCGCGGGGACAGTGGGTATGGCTACACCTTC.

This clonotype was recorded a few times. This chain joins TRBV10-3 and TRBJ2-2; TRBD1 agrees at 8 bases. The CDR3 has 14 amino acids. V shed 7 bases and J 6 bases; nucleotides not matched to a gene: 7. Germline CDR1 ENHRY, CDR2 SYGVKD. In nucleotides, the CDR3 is TGTGCCATCACGGGGCAGGGGGCCGCCGGGGAGCTGTTTTTT. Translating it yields CAITGQGAAGELFF.

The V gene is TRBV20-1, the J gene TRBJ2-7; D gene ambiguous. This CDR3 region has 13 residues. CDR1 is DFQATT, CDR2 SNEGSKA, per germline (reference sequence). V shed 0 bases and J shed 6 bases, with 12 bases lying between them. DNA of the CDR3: TGCAGTGCTAGAGATCACTCCAAGGGCGAGCAGTACTTC. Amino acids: CSARDHSKGEQYF.

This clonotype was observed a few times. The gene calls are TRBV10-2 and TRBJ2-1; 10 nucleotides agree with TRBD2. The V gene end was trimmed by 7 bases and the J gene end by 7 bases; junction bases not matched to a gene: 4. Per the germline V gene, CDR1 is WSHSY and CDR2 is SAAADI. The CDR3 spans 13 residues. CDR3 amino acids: CASKGTSENEQFF. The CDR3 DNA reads TGCGCCAGCAAGGGGACTAGCGAGAATGAGCAGTTCTTC.

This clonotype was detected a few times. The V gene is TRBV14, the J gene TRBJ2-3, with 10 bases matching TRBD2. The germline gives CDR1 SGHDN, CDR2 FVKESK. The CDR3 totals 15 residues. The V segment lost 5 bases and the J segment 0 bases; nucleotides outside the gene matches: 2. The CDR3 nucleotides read TGTGCCAGCAGCTTGGGACTAGCGAGCACAGATACGCAGTATTTT. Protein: CASSLGLASTDTQYF.

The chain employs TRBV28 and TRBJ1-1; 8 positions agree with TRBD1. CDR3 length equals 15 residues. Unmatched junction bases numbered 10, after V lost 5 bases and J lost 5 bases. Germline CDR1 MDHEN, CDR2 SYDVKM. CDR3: CASSSDRGSFTEAFF. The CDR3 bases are TGTGCCAGCAGTAGCGACAGGGGTAGTTTTACTGAAGCTTTCTTT.

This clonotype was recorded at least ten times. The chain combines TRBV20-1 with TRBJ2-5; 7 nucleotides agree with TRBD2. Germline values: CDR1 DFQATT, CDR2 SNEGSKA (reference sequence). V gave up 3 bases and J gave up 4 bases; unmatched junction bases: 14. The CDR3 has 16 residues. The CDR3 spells CSASYTPGGSRETQYF. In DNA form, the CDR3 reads TGCAGTGCTAGCTACACCCCCGGCGGGAGTAGAGAGACCCAGTACTTC.

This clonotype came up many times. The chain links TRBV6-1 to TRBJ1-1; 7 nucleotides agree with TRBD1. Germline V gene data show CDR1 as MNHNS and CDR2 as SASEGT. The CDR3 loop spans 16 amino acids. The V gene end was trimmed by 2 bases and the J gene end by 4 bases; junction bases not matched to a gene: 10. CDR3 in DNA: TGTGCCAGCAGTGAAAGAAGAGGGGGCTACCGCACTGAAGCTTTCTTT. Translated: CASSERRGGYRTEAFF.

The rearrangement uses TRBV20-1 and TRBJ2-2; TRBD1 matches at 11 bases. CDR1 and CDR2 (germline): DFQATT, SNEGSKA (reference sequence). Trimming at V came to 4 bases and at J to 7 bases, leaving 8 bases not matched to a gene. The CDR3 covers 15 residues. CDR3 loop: CSATRDRGTFGELFF. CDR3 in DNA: TGCAGTGCTACCCGGGACAGGGGGACATTCGGGGAGCTGTTTTTT.

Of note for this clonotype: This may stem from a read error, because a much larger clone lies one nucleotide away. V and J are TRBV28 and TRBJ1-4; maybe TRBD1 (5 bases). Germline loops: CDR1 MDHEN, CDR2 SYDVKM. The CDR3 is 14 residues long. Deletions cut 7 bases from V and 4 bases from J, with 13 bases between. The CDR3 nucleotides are TGTGCCAGCAACTTTCGACAGCTTAATGAAAAACTGTTTTTT. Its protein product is CASNFRQLNEKLFF.

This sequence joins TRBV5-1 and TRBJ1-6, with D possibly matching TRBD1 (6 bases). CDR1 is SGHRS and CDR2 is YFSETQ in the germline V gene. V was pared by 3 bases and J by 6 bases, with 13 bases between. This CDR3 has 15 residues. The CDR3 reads CASSSKTGRNSPLHF. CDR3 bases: TGCGCCAGCAGCTCCAAGACAGGCCGTAATTCACCCCTCCACTTT.

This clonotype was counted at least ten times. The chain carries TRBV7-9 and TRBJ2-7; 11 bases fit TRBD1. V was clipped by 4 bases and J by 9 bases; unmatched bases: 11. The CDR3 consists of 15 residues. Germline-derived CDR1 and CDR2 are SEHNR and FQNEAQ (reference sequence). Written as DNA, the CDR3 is TGTGCCAGCAGCTCTAACCTGGGACAGGGGGGTCGGCAGTACTTC. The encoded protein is CASSSNLGQGGRQYF.

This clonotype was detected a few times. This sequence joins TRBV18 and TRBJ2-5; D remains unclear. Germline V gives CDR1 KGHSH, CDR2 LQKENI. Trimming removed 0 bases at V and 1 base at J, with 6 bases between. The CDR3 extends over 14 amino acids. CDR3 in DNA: TGTGCCAGCTCACCACCGTCGATCCAAGAGACCCAGTACTTC. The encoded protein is CASSPPSIQETQYF.